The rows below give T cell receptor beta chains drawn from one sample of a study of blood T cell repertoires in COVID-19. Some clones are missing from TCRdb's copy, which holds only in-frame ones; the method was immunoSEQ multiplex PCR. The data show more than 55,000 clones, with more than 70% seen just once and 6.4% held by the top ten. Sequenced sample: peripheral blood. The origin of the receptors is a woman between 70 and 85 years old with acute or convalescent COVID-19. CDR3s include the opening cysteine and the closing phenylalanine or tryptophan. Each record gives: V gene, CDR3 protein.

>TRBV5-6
CASRQSGSPLHF
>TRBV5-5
CASSLEGRGHGYTF
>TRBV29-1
CSGRGTGGGYTF
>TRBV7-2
CASSPQGRNYGYTF
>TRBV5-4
CASSHDSLYNSPLHF
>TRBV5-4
CASSHRGEGETQYF
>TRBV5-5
CASSLPGNQPQHF
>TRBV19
CASSPTENNEQFF
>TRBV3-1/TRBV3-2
CASSIGVTEAFF
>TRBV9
CASSVKAGGSYEQYF
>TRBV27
CASRRTSGDYNEQFF
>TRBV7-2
CASSQDRGPDTQYF
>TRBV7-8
CASSLGAGPGQYF
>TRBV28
CASINPPGDYGYTF
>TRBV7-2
CASSLETGTYGYTF
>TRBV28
CASSFQGNTEAFF
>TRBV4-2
CASSQLAGGQSEQFF
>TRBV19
CASSIRGSTGELFF
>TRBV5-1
CASSRGDSNQPQHF